The rows below give T cell receptor beta chains drawn from one sample of a study of blood T cell repertoires in COVID-19. Produced via immunoSEQ multiplex PCR; TCRdb's table is partial and in-frame only. In the table there are around 360,000 clones, about 89% of which are singletons. The sequencing input was peripheral blood. The receptor source for this set is a woman in her 30s with COVID-19, enrolled during active disease. Each CDR3 is given with its conserved first and last residue. D genes are given only for firm matches. The size field is filled for only some rows; it gives once, few, many or a size class.

d_gene	j_gene	abundance	v_gene	CDR3aa	CDR3nt
NA	TRBJ1-1	NA	TRBV5-4	CASSLIGGLNTEAFF	TGTGCCAGCAGCTTGATTGGGGGGTTAAACACTGAAGCTTTCTTT
TRBD2	TRBJ2-7	once	TRBV19	CARNSGTSGSYEQYF	TGTGCCCGTAATTCTGGGACTAGCGGGAGTTACGAGCAGTACTTC
NA	TRBJ2-5	NA	TRBV20-1	CSASLSETQYF	TGCAGTGCTAGTCTTTCGGAGACCCAGTACTTC
NA	TRBJ2-7	NA	TRBV30	CAWSTGSLIHEQYF	TGTGCCTGGAGTACAGGGTCATTAATCCACGAGCAGTACTTC
NA	TRBJ2-7	NA	TRBV5-1	CASSLQTGLGYEQYF	TGCGCCAGCAGCTTACAGACAGGTCTCGGCTACGAGCAGTACTTC
TRBD2	TRBJ2-7	NA	TRBV5-1	CASSLALTSASSYEQYF	TGCGCCAGCAGCTTGGCCCTTACTAGCGCCAGCTCCTACGAGCAGTACTTC
TRBD2	TRBJ2-3	NA	TRBV19	CASTLTSGGGDTQYF	TGTGCCAGTACCTTGACTAGCGGAGGGGGAGATACGCAGTATTTT
TRBD1	TRBJ1-1	NA	TRBV4-1	CASSQTNRGRTEAFF	TGCGCCAGCAGCCAAACAAACAGGGGTCGGACTGAAGCTTTCTTT
TRBD1	TRBJ2-7	NA	TRBV4-3	CASSQEAGTGNEQYF	TGCGCCAGCAGCCAAGAAGCCGGGACAGGGAACGAGCAGTACTTC
NA	TRBJ1-2	NA	TRBV10-1	CASSETTYGYTF	TGCGCCAGCAGTGAAACTACCTATGGCTACACCTTC
NA	TRBJ2-7	NA	TRBV30	CAWSRVGVNEQYF	TGTGCCTGGAGTCGGGTAGGGGTTAACGAGCAGTACTTC
TRBD1	TRBJ1-4	NA	TRBV30	CAWSGGRGEKLFF	TGTGCCTGGTCAGGGGGAAGGGGAGAAAAACTGTTTTTT
TRBD2	TRBJ2-7	NA	TRBV27	CASSTGTSGSLTYEQYF	TGTGCCAGCAGTACAGGGACTAGCGGGTCCCTAACCTACGAGCAGTACTTC
TRBD1	TRBJ1-2	NA	TRBV27	CASSRKTGTGANYGYTF	TGTGCCAGCAGCCGAAAAACCGGGACAGGGGCGAACTATGGCTACACCTTC
TRBD2	TRBJ2-3	NA	TRBV5-4	CASTLSGRAQYF	TGTGCCAGCACCTTGAGCGGGAGAGCGCAGTATTTT
NA	TRBJ1-4	NA	TRBV6-5	CASKRGSGVEKLFF	TGTGCCAGCAAGCGGGGATCAGGGGTGGAAAAACTGTTTTTT
TRBD1	TRBJ1-1	NA	TRBV24-1	CATKQGVSTEAFF	TGTGCCACCAAGCAGGGGGTTAGCACTGAAGCTTTCTTT
NA	TRBJ1-5	NA	TRBV6-5	CASSMEGNQPQHF	TGTGCCAGCAGCATGGAGGGGAATCAGCCCCAGCATTTT
TRBD2	TRBJ2-3	NA	TRBV2	CASSHLEGLAGNTQYF	TGTGCCAGCAGCCACCTCGAAGGACTAGCGGGGAATACGCAGTATTTT
TRBD1	TRBJ1-1	NA	TRBV19	CASRENRGRDTEAFF	TGTGCCAGTCGTGAGAACAGGGGGCGCGACACTGAAGCTTTCTTT
NA	TRBJ2-1	NA	TRBV6-4	CASSDSGGLNEQFF	TGTGCCAGCAGTGATTCGGGGGGCTTAAATGAGCAGTTCTTC
TRBD1	TRBJ2-3	NA	TRBV19	CASSIWDRATDTQYF	TGTGCCAGTAGTATATGGGACAGGGCGACAGATACGCAGTATTTT
NA	TRBJ2-3	NA	TRBV3-1/TRBV3-2	CASSPTADTQYF	TGTGCCAGCAGCCCAACAGCAGATACGCAGTATTTT
TRBD1	TRBJ2-1	once	TRBV28	CASSSNPGQGNDNEQFF	TGTGCCAGCAGTTCAAATCCGGGACAGGGGAATGACAATGAGCAGTTCTTC
NA	TRBJ2-3	NA	TRBV9	CASSVGSANTDTQYF	TGTGCCAGCAGCGTTGGGAGTGCGAACACAGATACGCAGTATTTT
NA	TRBJ2-7	NA	TRBV3-1/TRBV3-2	CASSHRRWRIPYEQYF	TGTGCCAGCAGCCACCGTCGTTGGAGGATCCCCTACGAGCAGTACTTC
NA	TRBJ2-7	NA	TRBV6-5	CASSYSNTESEQYF	TGTGCCAGCAGTTACTCTAACACGGAGTCTGAGCAGTACTTC
TRBD2	TRBJ2-2	NA	TRBV3-1/TRBV3-2	CASSRGLATGELFF	TGTGCCAGCAGCCGGGGACTAGCGACCGGGGAGCTGTTTTTT
TRBD1	TRBJ2-7	NA	TRBV10-2	CATQEGAGTEQYF	TGCGCCACCCAAGAGGGGGCGGGCACCGAGCAGTACTTC
NA	TRBJ2-1	NA	TRBV11-3	CASSRGLLGNEQFF	TGTGCCAGCAGCCGCGGACTACTCGGAAATGAGCAGTTCTTC
NA	TRBJ2-7	NA	TRBV7-2	CASSPPGVSYEQYF	TGTGCCAGCAGCCCCCCGGGAGTCTCCTACGAGCAGTACTTC
NA	TRBJ1-4	NA	TRBV7-9	CASSTQVGGEKLFF	TGTGCCAGCAGCACACAGGTGGGGGGTGAAAAACTGTTTTTT
NA	TRBJ1-2	NA	TRBV5-5	CASSPSAANYGYTF	TGTGCCAGCAGTCCCTCAGCGGCTAACTATGGCTACACCTTC
NA	TRBJ1-2	NA	TRBV2	CAIETGGLSYTF	TGTGCCATCGAGACAGGAGGTCTTAGCTACACCTTC
TRBD1	TRBJ1-1	NA	TRBV27	CASRAGTANTEAFF	TGTGCCAGCAGGGCGGGGACAGCGAACACTGAAGCTTTCTTT
NA	TRBJ2-1	NA	TRBV28	CASNPAGPYNEQFF	TGTGCCAGCAACCCAGCGGGCCCATACAATGAGCAGTTCTTC
NA	TRBJ2-7	NA	TRBV2	CASSERRGPEQYF	TGTGCCAGCAGTGAACGGCGGGGCCCGGAGCAGTACTTC
TRBD1	TRBJ2-5	NA	TRBV9	CASSGTGGSGETQYF	TGTGCCAGCAGCGGGACAGGGGGCTCAGGAGAGACCCAGTACTTC
TRBD1	TRBJ1-5	NA	TRBV7-2	CASSPGQGGNQPQHF	TGTGCCAGCAGCCCGGGACAGGGGGGGAATCAGCCCCAGCATTTT
TRBD2	TRBJ2-5	NA	TRBV2	CASSLADQETQYF	TGTGCCAGCAGCCTAGCGGACCAAGAGACCCAGTACTTC
TRBD2	TRBJ2-7	NA	TRBV10-3	CAITKLAGASYEQYF	TGTGCCATCACCAAACTAGCGGGAGCCTCCTACGAGCAGTACTTC
TRBD1	TRBJ2-2	NA	TRBV12-3/TRBV12-4	CASSQTGPGELFF	TGTGCCAGCAGCCAGACAGGGCCCGGGGAGCTGTTTTTT
TRBD1	TRBJ1-5	few	TRBV15	CATSRDRGNQPQHF	TGTGCCACCAGCAGGGACAGGGGCAATCAGCCCCAGCATTTT
TRBD2	TRBJ2-5	NA	TRBV29-1	CSGLAGDVGGGTQYF	TGCAGCGGCCTAGCGGGAGATGTTGGAGGGGGGACCCAGTACTTC
NA	TRBJ1-4	NA	TRBV5-6	CASSFGFTNEKLFF	TGTGCCAGCAGCTTCGGGTTCACTAATGAAAAACTGTTTTTT
NA	TRBJ2-2	few	TRBV30	CAWSLNTGELFF	TGTGCCTGGAGCCTGAACACCGGGGAGCTGTTTTTT
NA	TRBJ2-7	NA	TRBV5-1	CASSFRDSGYEQYF	TGCGCCAGCAGCTTTCGGGACTCCGGGTACGAGCAGTACTTC
NA	TRBJ2-5	NA	TRBV5-1	CASTDGQIQETQYF	TGCGCCAGCACCGACGGACAGATCCAAGAGACCCAGTACTTC
TRBD2	TRBJ2-7	NA	TRBV11-2	CASSLTSGSSYEQYF	TGTGCCAGCAGCCTGACTAGCGGGAGCTCCTACGAGCAGTACTTC
NA	TRBJ2-5	NA	TRBV18	CASSPQGAGETQYF	TGTGCCAGCTCACCACAGGGAGCGGGAGAGACCCAGTACTTC
NA	TRBJ2-5	NA	TRBV6-5	CASSHPVQETQYF	TGTGCCAGCAGCCACCCAGTACAAGAGACCCAGTACTTC
NA	TRBJ2-1	NA	TRBV5-1	CASSRTVQSSYNEQFF	TGCGCCAGCAGCAGGACAGTTCAGAGCTCCTACAATGAGCAGTTCTTC
NA	TRBJ2-5	once	TRBV27	CASRLPGLLQETQYF	TGTGCCAGCAGACTACCGGGACTCTTACAAGAGACCCAGTACTTC
NA	TRBJ1-6	NA	TRBV6-5	CASSYGARGESPLHF	TGTGCCAGCAGTTACGGGGCCAGGGGCGAGTCACCCCTCCACTTT
TRBD2	TRBJ2-3	NA	TRBV11-2	CASSRDWREKAVDTQYF	TGTGCCAGCAGCCGGGACTGGCGGGAGAAGGCGGTAGATACGCAGTATTTT
NA	TRBJ1-5	NA	TRBV28	CASSPPGFGQPQHF	TGTGCCAGCAGTCCCCCCGGGTTTGGCCAGCCCCAGCATTTT
TRBD1	TRBJ2-7	NA	TRBV19	CASRGQTLYEQYF	TGTGCCAGTAGGGGACAGACTCTCTACGAGCAGTACTTC
NA	TRBJ1-5	NA	TRBV24-1	CATSGHNQPQHF	TGTGCCACCAGTGGGCACAATCAGCCCCAGCATTTT
NA	TRBJ1-5	NA	TRBV6-5	CASRSTGGNQPQHF	TGTGCCAGCAGGAGTACAGGAGGCAATCAGCCCCAGCATTTT
NA	TRBJ1-1	few	TRBV20-1	CSASLQGTTEAFF	TGCAGTGCTAGTTTGCAGGGCACCACTGAAGCTTTCTTT